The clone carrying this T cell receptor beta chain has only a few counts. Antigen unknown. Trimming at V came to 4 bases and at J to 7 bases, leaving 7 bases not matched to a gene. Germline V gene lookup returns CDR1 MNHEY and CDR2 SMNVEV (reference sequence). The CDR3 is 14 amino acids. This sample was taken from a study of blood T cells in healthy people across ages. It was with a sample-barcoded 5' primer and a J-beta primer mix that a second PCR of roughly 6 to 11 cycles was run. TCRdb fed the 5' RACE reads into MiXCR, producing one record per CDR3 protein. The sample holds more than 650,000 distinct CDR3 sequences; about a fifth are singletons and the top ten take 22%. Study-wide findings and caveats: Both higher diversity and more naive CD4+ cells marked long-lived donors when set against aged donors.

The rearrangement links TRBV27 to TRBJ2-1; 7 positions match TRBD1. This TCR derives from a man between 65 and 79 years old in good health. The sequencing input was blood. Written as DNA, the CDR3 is TGTGCCAGCAGTTCCATGACAGGGTTAAATGAGCAGTTCTTC. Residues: CASSSMTGLNEQFF.